This T cell receptor beta chain is drawn from a study of molecular identifiers for immune sequencing clone quantification (dated by TCRdb to 2017 to 2018). Background for the entire study: For a replicate experiment, RNA from around 20,000 or 100,000 naive CD8 T cells was divided into five aliquots, of which four were sequenced. This methods study used CD8 T cells to benchmark TCR RNA copy counting and molecular-identifier clustering-based TCR repertoire sequencing (MIDCIRS). The full study reports these points: When barcode sub-clustering was not used, chimeric consensus sequences inflated TCR diversity, with chimeras reaching as high as 47%. About three recovered TCR RNA copies per cell were obtained by modeling, versus roughly 9.7 by digital PCR, implying a capture efficiency of about 30%. Spiked-in Jurkat TCR RNA equal to a single cell's worth was reported to be detectable even within one million naive CD8 T cells. Clones above 20 RNA copies held over 98% of molecules in CMV-specific effector cells but under 1% in naive cells. Spiked-in Jurkat TCR RNA (approximately 10 copies' worth), which is not part of the donor repertoire, was contained in the naive libraries. Highly expanded clone sizes could be underestimated because identical TCR molecules may share a barcode.

Libraries of naive CD8 T cells were generated from approximately 20,000 to 1,000,000 sorted cells, with 10%, 30% or 50% of the purified RNA used. Naive CD8 T cells were FACS-sorted as CD8+CD4-CCR7+CD45RA+ on a BD FACSAria II into RLT Plus buffer. Around 10 TCR copies' worth of Jurkat RNA were spiked into about 19,000-1,000,000 naive CD8 T cell samples to test detection sensitivity. Enrichment of CD8 T cells was done with RosetteSep CD8+ T Cell Enrichment Cocktail plus Ficoll-Paque, and ACK red cell lysis came afterward. Receptors were amplified or captured by PCR. Instrument used: Illumina HiSeq 4000. Preparation of bulk TCR libraries followed a previously described approach, with the TCR primers listed in Table S5. Purification of total RNA was performed with the Qiagen AllPrep DNA/RNA kit. Before analysis, reads from multiple sequencing runs of the same library were pooled. In the paper's pipeline: Reads were retained only if their TCR constant sequence matched exactly, and those retained reads were trimmed to 150 nt and grouped according to their 12-nt molecular barcodes. Reads in each barcode group were sub-clustered using a 15% Levenshtein threshold, and a quality-weighted consensus sequence was built for each RNA molecule. Non-functional sequences were discarded, and so were lower-count sequences lying one edit away from another sequence. Based on a fit of two negative binomial distributions, barcode sub-clusters having less than 20% of the maximum read count were discarded. In TCRdb, the public reads were trimmed at Q25 with fastp and aligned with MiXCR, with productive beta chains retained. Each entry is one CDR3 protein sequence, shown with its most common DNA and genes. TCRdb's processing, not the authors', yielded these V and J calls. This sample holds tens of thousands of distinct CDR3 sequences; around 19% were observed only once. Approximately 1.5% of the sample goes to the ten largest clones.

The germline V and J ends show losses of 7 bases and 7 bases respectively, and no gene match explains 12 bases of the junction. Its CDR3 holds 15 amino acids, cysteine through phenylalanine. Only CDR3 DNA remains: 45 bases, in frame from the first base. CDR1 and CDR2, looked up from the germline V gene, are MRHNA and SNTAGT. This clonotype has a count of ten or more. The clone's antigen remains unknown. Base qualities are missing; no much larger clone stands one base away. The receptor comes from a human donor in good health. Some libraries in this study had Jurkat cell RNA spiked in. The chain employs TRBV6-4 and TRBJ1-5, and 8 junctional nucleotides match TRBD1. The sequencing input was naive CD8+ T cells from blood, with Jurkat cell RNA spiked in. The cell subset or site label for this specimen denotes: FACS-sorted CD8+CD4-CCR7+CD45RA+ naive T cells. At the DNA level, the sequence is TGTGCCAGCATGCAGAGGACAGGGCCCGCACAGCCCCAGCATTTT. Its product reads: CASMQRTGPAQPQHF.